Listed here are 15 T cell receptor beta chains from one sample, sequenced in a study of response to subunit inactivated influenza vaccine. TCRdb analysed the RT-PCR reads with MiXCR anew, one entry per CDR3 protein. The sample consists of 490,000 or so distinct CDR3 sequences, less than 8% of them appearing once. The specimen comprised PBMCs from blood, sampled 23 to 25 months after vaccination. These receptor sequences come from a man aged 50-75 years who received an inactivated influenza vaccine.

This sequence joins TRBV7-9 and TRBJ1-5; no firm D call. Germline V gene sequence: CDR1 SEHNR, CDR2 FQNEAQ (reference sequence). This CDR3 has 13 amino acids. V lost 3 bases and J lost 9, with 12 bases in between. The chain's CDR3 is CASSFVGEGPQHF. CDR3 DNA sequence: TGTGCCAGCAGCTTTGTGGGCGAGGGGCCCCAGCATTTT.

A word on this clonotype: One junction end disagrees with the germline gene, perhaps due to a read error. This chain uses TRBV2 with TRBJ2-7; 7 nucleotides line up with TRBD2. The CDR3 totals 11 residues. The germline V gene has CDR1 SNHLY and CDR2 FYNNEI. DNA of the CDR3: TGTGCCAGCGGTGAAACAACGGGAGGGTACTTC. Translating it yields CASGETTGGYF.

There are many counts of this clonotype. The V and J genes are TRBV5-1 and TRBJ2-7; 8 bases align to TRBD2. Germline V gives CDR1 SGHRS, CDR2 YFSETQ. This CDR3 comprises 14 residues. Trimming cost V 0 bases and J 5 bases; bases outside gene matches: 4. In nucleotides, the CDR3 is TGCGCCAGCAGCTTGGGGGGACTAGACGACGAGCAGTACTTC. Its translation is CASSLGGLDDEQYF.

This clonotype was seen repeatedly, ten times or more. The J gene is TRBJ2-5, the V gene TRBV29-1; TRBD2 matches 7 bases. J was trimmed by 5 bases and V by 3 bases; bases with no gene match: 9. Germline V gene sequence: CDR1 SQVTM, CDR2 ANQGSEA. This CDR3 has 14 amino acids. The CDR3 loop reads CSVDVASGGETQYF. As DNA, the CDR3 is TGCAGCGTTGATGTGGCTAGCGGAGGGGAGACCCAGTACTTC.

This clonotype was observed a few times. The rearrangement joins TRBV27 to TRBJ2-1; tentatively, D is TRBD2 (5 bases). V was shortened by 5 bases and J by 8 bases, with 16 bases between the two germline ends. Germline CDR1 MNHEY, CDR2 SMNVEV (reference sequence). The CDR3 is 14 residues long. The CDR3 DNA follows: TGTGCCAGCAGTCGTCCTCCGGAGGTCCATGAGCAGTTCTTC. Amino acids: CASSRPPEVHEQFF.

This clonotype has ten or more counts. This chain joins TRBV10-3 and TRBJ1-6; D call uncertain. The CDR3 contains 13 residues. V was clipped by 7 bases and J by 6 bases, with 10 bases between them. Looked up from germline, CDR1 is ENHRY and CDR2 is SYGVKD. The chain's CDR3 is CAITPGSNSPLHF. CDR3 DNA: TGTGCCATCACCCCGGGCTCTAATTCACCCCTCCACTTT.

The V gene is TRBV7-2, the J gene TRBJ2-3; D may be TRBD1 or TRBD2 (5 bases each). Trimming shortened V by 5 bases and J by 0 bases, and 18 bases separated the two germline ends. The CDR3 consists of 17 residues. Germline assignment: CDR1 SGHTA and CDR2 FQGNSA. Here the CDR3 reads CASSPRGQRSSTDTQYF. Here the CDR3 DNA reads TGTGCCAGCAGCCCGAGGGGTCAGCGGTCTAGCACAGATACGCAGTATTTT. The full variable domain, rest sourced from reference TRBV7-2 and TRBJ2-3, is GAGVSQSPSNKVTEKGKDVELRCDPISGHTALYWYRQSLGQGLEFLIYFQGNSAPDKSGLPSDRFSAERTGGSVSTLTIQRTQQEDSAVYLCASSPRGQRSSTDTQYFGPGTRLTVL.

The chain recombines TRBV7-9 with TRBJ2-3, with 11 positions matching TRBD1. V trimming: 3 bases; J trimming: 2 bases; junction bases outside the gene matches: 4. From germline, CDR1 is SEHNR and CDR2 FQNEAQ (reference sequence). The CDR3 loop spans 16 amino acids. CDR3 residues: CASSFRDRGSTDTQYF. In DNA, the CDR3 is TGTGCCAGCAGCTTCCGGGACAGGGGGTCCACAGATACGCAGTATTTT.

The rearrangement joins TRBV7-2 to TRBJ1-2; D possibly corresponds to TRBD1 (5 bases). The ends were cut back, 3 bases at V and 7 bases at J, with 12 bases in the middle. The CDR3 covers 13 residues. The germline V gene has CDR1 SGHTA and CDR2 FQGNSA. The CDR3 sequence is CASSFPGGGGYTF. The CDR3 region has the DNA TGTGCCAGCAGCTTCCCGGGGGGGGGTGGCTACACCTTC.

This clonotype appeared many times. J is TRBJ2-1 and V is TRBV5-5; the D gene is possibly TRBD2 (6 bases). The CDR3 is 16 residues long. The germline gives CDR1 SGHKS, CDR2 YYEKEE (reference sequence). Trimming shortened V by 2 bases and J by 4 bases, and 16 bases separated the two germline ends. The CDR3 DNA is TGTGCCAGCAGCTTTACCGGGACTCCGAATTACAATGAGCAGTTCTTC. Protein sequence: CASSFTGTPNYNEQFF.

This clonotype came up a few times. As DNA, the CDR3 is TGTGCCAGCAGTTCACACAGGGGTCGGGGCTACACCTTC. Translating it yields CASSSHRGRGYTF. The V and J genes are TRBV6-5 and TRBJ1-2, with 7 positions matching TRBD1. Trimming cost V 4 bases and J 8 bases; bases outside gene matches: 7. Germline CDR1 reads MNHEY; CDR2 reads SVGAGI. The CDR3 is made up of 13 amino acids.

This clonotype was observed a few times. The V and J genes are TRBV5-5 and TRBJ1-1; 8 nucleotides align to TRBD1. This CDR3 is built from 16 residues. The germline CDR1 and CDR2 sequences are SGHKS and YYEKEE (reference sequence). The junction had 11 bases not matched to a gene; V was cut back by 4 bases and J by 3 bases. The DNA for the CDR3 is TGTGCCAGCAGCCCCTTACAGGGGGGAACGCACACTGAAGCTTTCTTT. This sequence encodes CASSPLQGGTHTEAFF.

In this sample, this clonotype turned up a few times. The chain employs TRBV12-3 or TRBV12-4 and TRBJ1-5; 8 bases align to TRBD1. Losses at the gene ends were 5 bases for V and 7 bases for J; bases not matched to a gene: 10. The CDR3 covers 15 residues. This CDR3 is CASSQTDRAGQPQHF. CDR3 DNA: TGTGCCAGCAGTCAAACGGACAGGGCTGGGCAGCCCCAGCATTTT.

In its sample, this clonotype was seen a few times. This chain links TRBV7-2 with TRBJ2-2, with D uncertain. The CDR3 runs to 12 residues. V was trimmed by 6 bases and J by 8 bases, leaving 10 bases between them. The germline V gene encodes CDR1 SGHTA and CDR2 FQGNSA. This CDR3 is CASSYVRGELFF. The CDR3 DNA follows: TGTGCCAGCAGTTATGTCCGGGGGGAGCTGTTTTTT.

This chain connects TRBV20-1 to TRBJ2-7; 8 bases map to TRBD2. After removal of 8 bases from V and 5 bases from J, the junction contained 17 bases not matched to a gene. Germline lookup yields CDR1 DFQATT and CDR2 SNEGSKA (reference sequence). CDR3 length equals 15 residues. DNA for the CDR3: TGCAGTACACAAATCCTTCGGGGGGGCAGGGACGAGCAGTACTTC. It is translated as CSTQILRGGRDEQYF.